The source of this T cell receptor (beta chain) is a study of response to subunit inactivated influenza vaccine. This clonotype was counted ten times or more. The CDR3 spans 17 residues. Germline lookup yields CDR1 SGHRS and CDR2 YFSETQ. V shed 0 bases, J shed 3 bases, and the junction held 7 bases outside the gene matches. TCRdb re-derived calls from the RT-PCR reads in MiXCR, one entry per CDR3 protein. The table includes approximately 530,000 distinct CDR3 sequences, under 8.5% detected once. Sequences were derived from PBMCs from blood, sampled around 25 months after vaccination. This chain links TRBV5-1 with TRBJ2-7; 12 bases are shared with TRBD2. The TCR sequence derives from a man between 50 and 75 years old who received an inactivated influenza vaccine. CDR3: CASSLAQLAGGYYEQYF. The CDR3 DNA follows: TGCGCCAGCAGCTTGGCCCAACTAGCGGGAGGTTACTACGAGCAGTACTTC. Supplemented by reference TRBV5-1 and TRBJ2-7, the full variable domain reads KAGVTQTPRYLIKTRGQQVTLSCSPISGHRSVSWYQQTPGQGLQFLFEYFSETQRNKGNFPGRFSGRQFSNSRSEMNVSTLELGDSALYLCASSLAQLAGGYYEQYFGPGTRLTVT.